A selection of T cell receptor beta chains follows, all from one sample in a study of technical replicates of blood from several donors. Clones were read by immunoSEQ multiplex PCR, and TCRdb kept only the in-frame ones, dropping some. The table has fewer than 100,000 clones, around 95% seen once. Sequencing was performed on T cells isolated from PBMCs. The source of these receptors is a human donor in good health. Each CDR3 is given with its conserved first and last residue. Each record gives: V gene, J gene, clone size, CDR3 protein. Clone size is not always given. Where it is, it says once, few, many or a class for expanded clones.

V: TRBV11-2; J: TRBJ2-3; size: NA; CDR3: CASSLETDTQSPTDTQYF
V: TRBV10-1; J: TRBJ2-1; size: NA; CDR3: CASGKHQGGRYEQFF
V: TRBV5-1; J: TRBJ1-2; size: NA; CDR3: CASSSDRGHTHTF
V: TRBV11-1; J: TRBJ1-1; size: NA; CDR3: CASSHRSGAFF
V: TRBV5-1; J: TRBJ2-3; size: NA; CDR3: CASNRDTDTQYF
V: TRBV9; J: TRBJ2-1; size: NA; CDR3: CASSVEGLAGLIGNEQFF
V: TRBV5-6; J: TRBJ1-1; size: NA; CDR3: CASSRGQGNTEAFF
V: TRBV18; J: TRBJ2-5; size: NA; CDR3: CASSPGTARQETQYF
V: TRBV2; J: TRBJ2-7; size: NA; CDR3: CASSAKDRVPLKQYF
V: TRBV11-2; J: TRBJ1-4; size: NA; CDR3: CASSSIRGKNEKLFF
V: TRBV27; J: TRBJ2-2; size: once; CDR3: CASSLSLVTAGELFF
V: TRBV5-1; J: TRBJ1-6; size: NA; CDR3: CASSLQGAGNSPLHF
V: TRBV6-4; J: TRBJ2-3; size: NA; CDR3: CASSDSTALAGTDTQYF
V: TRBV6-6; J: TRBJ1-1; size: NA; CDR3: CASSYSGTGLNTEAFF
V: TRBV6-5; J: TRBJ2-2; size: NA; CDR3: CASSYSITGTGELFF
V: TRBV4-1; J: TRBJ2-5; size: NA; CDR3: CASSTLYGKAETQYF
V: TRBV10-2; J: TRBJ2-5; size: NA; CDR3: CASSEGLGETQYF
V: TRBV29-1; J: TRBJ2-5; size: NA; CDR3: CSVGGGAGETQYF
V: TRBV27; J: TRBJ2-3; size: NA; CDR3: CASSSGSPDTQYF